These 15 T cell receptor beta chains originate from one sample sequenced in a study of T cell repertoires in cytomegalovirus infection. TCRdb independently ran MiXCR on the reads; one entry per CDR3 protein. The top ten hold around 90% of the sample, which has 40,000 to 60,000 distinct CDR3 sequences, about a fifth seen once. No antigen has been assigned to these receptors. The source was CD8+ T cells from cultured PBMCs, collected from culture after CMV antigen stimulation. These receptors all stem from a human donor in good health (CMV status not recorded). Some clones in this sample may be carry-over from other donors' samples.

This clonotype has a handful of counts. The chain uses TRBV27 and TRBJ2-5; no firm D call. This CDR3 has 14 residues. The V gene lost 1 base and the J gene lost 2 bases, with 8 bases spanning the gap. Germline V gene data show CDR1 as MNHEY and CDR2 as SMNVEV (reference sequence). The DNA for the CDR3 is TGTGCCAGCAGTTTATTTGGCGTTCAAGAGACCCAGTACTTC. It translates to CASSLFGVQETQYF.

This clonotype showed up just a few times. A much larger clonotype is one base distant, so this may be a read error. The chain has TRBV11-2 and TRBJ2-7, with D possibly being TRBD2 (5 bases). The germline CDR1 and CDR2 sequences are SGHAT and FQNNGV. The CDR3 is made up of 12 amino acids. V gave up 11 bases and J gave up 3 bases, with 14 bases separating them. The DNA for the CDR3 is TGTGCCTGCCAAGAAGACTACTACGAGCAGTACTTC. Its protein is CACQEDYYEQYF.

This clonotype was seen only a few times. The V gene is TRBV7-2, the J gene TRBJ1-2; D gene unclear. Germline values: CDR1 SGHTA, CDR2 FQGNSA. The CDR3 totals 11 residues. Trimming cost V 7 bases and J 8 bases, with 11 bases left between them. This CDR3 reads CASKREMGYTF. The CDR3 region has the DNA TGTGCCAGCAAAAGGGAAATGGGCTACACCTTC.

This clonotype is labeled medium-sized. The CDR3 here is CASSDREGTGELFF. The CDR3 DNA follows: TGTGCCAGCAGCGACAGGGAAGGCACCGGGGAGCTGTTTTTT. The genes are TRBV7-8 and TRBJ2-2, with 7 bases that match TRBD1. This CDR3 spans 14 amino acids. J gave up 4 bases and V 5 bases, and 4 bases lay outside the gene matches. In germline, CDR1 is SGHVS, CDR2 FQNEAQ.

This clonotype was found a few times. The rearrangement joins TRBV3-1 to TRBJ2-2; the match to TRBD2 covers 12 bases. The CDR3 runs to 16 residues. V dropped 4 bases and J dropped 3; count of bases not matched to a gene: 3. Germline CDR1 is LGHDT and CDR2 is YNNKEL (reference sequence). The CDR3 region is CASSPWTSGDTGELFF. In DNA, the CDR3 is TGTGCCAGCAGCCCCTGGACTAGCGGGGACACCGGGGAGCTGTTTTTT. Supplemented by reference TRBV3-1 and TRBJ2-2, the full variable domain reads DTAVSQTPKYLVTQMGNDKSIKCEQNLGHDTMYWYKQDSKKFLKIMFSYNNKELIINETVPNRFSPKSPDKAHLNLHINSLELGDSAVYFCASSPWTSGDTGELFFGEGSRLTVL.

This clonotype has only a few counts. This chain connects TRBV9 to TRBJ1-5; D is ambiguous. The CDR3 spans 10 residues. The germline V gene has CDR1 SGDLS and CDR2 YYNGEE. V lost 7 bases and J lost 5, with 4 bases in between. Here the CDR3 reads CASGDQPQHF. In DNA form, the CDR3 reads TGTGCCAGCGGCGATCAGCCCCAGCATTTT.

This sequence joins TRBV7-9 and TRBJ2-2; D remains ambiguous. Germline lookup yields CDR1 SEHNR and CDR2 FQNEAQ (reference sequence). The CDR3 length is 11 residues. Between the trimmed V and J ends, which lost 5 bases and 9 bases, there was a span of 7 bases. The CDR3 coding sequence is TGTGCCAGCAGCACCCAATGGGAGCTGTTTTTT. Residues: CASSTQWELFF.

CDR3 DNA sequence: TGTGCCAGCAGCTTGGGCCCGGGCGGGGGGGCCGAGACCCAGTACTTC. Translated, it gives CASSLGPGGGAETQYF. The chain employs TRBV5-6 and TRBJ2-5, with TRBD2 identical over 9 bases. The CDR3 extends over 16 amino acids. The junction had 8 bases not matched to a gene; V was cut back by 0 bases and J by 5 bases. The germline CDR1 and CDR2 sequences are SGHDT and YYEEEE.

This clonotype was seen more than once but under ten times. The V gene is TRBV28, the J gene TRBJ1-3; no clear D gene. Trimming removed 4 bases at V and 1 base at J, with 20 bases between. This CDR3 contains 18 residues. Per the germline V gene, CDR1 is MDHEN and CDR2 is SYDVKM. The CDR3: CASSSPVYRASSGNTIYF. The CDR3 DNA sequence: TGTGCCAGCAGTTCCCCGGTGTACCGAGCGAGTTCTGGAAACACCATATATTTT.

The CDR3 sequence: CASSSRTSGGYEQYF. DNA for the CDR3: TGTGCCAGTAGTTCCCGGACTAGCGGGGGGTACGAGCAGTACTTC. V gene TRBV19 combines with J gene TRBJ2-7, with TRBD2 matching 14 bases. The germline V gene encodes CDR1 LNHDA and CDR2 SQIVND (reference sequence). The CDR3 contains 15 residues. V dropped 5 bases and J dropped 4; count of bases not matched to a gene: 4.

This clonotype was detected ten times or more. The chain joins TRBV6-5 to TRBJ2-7, with D uncertain. CDR1 and CDR2 (germline): MNHEY, SVGAGI. V was pared by 0 bases and J by 7 bases, with 13 bases between. The CDR3 loop spans 14 amino acids. This CDR3 reads CASSYSSYPREQYF. Here the CDR3 DNA reads TGTGCCAGCAGTTACTCGAGCTACCCCAGAGAGCAGTACTTC.

Remarks on this clonotype: A much bigger clone sits one base away, suggesting this may be a read error. The CDR3 carries no conserved terminal phenylalanine or tryptophan, so it likely arises from a read error. The V call is TRBV12-3 or TRBV12-4, the J call TRBJ2-1; TRBD2 might be the D (5 bases). The CDR3 totals 16 residues. Trimming left V 3 bases short and J 4 bases short, with 16 bases between. The CDR3 DNA sequence: TGTGCCAGCAGTTTTCTTTCAGAGCGGAATTACAATGAGCAGTTCTAC. The encoded protein is CASSFLSERNYNEQFY.

This clonotype has more than one count but fewer than ten. V is TRBV12-3 or TRBV12-4 and J is TRBJ2-7; 13 bases line up with TRBD2. CDR3 length: 15 residues. V lost 4 bases and J lost 1; bases outside the gene matches: 1. The CDR3 loop is CASSWGLAGSYEQYF. The CDR3 DNA follows: TGTGCCAGCAGTTGGGGACTAGCGGGATCCTACGAGCAGTACTTC.

This chain connects TRBV7-2 to TRBJ2-7, with 9 nucleotides matching TRBD1. Germline CDR1 SGHTA, CDR2 FQGNSA. The CDR3 totals 17 residues. V lost 6 bases to trimming and J lost 0 bases; unmatched junction nucleotides: 12. The CDR3 is CASSLSSDRGYSYEQYF. DNA for the CDR3: TGTGCCAGCAGTTTATCGTCGGACAGGGGCTACTCCTACGAGCAGTACTTC.

The chain has TRBV27 and TRBJ2-1, with D perhaps TRBD2 (5 bases). CDR3 length equals 14 residues. V was shortened by 3 bases and J by 0 bases, with 6 bases between the two germline ends. Germline CDR1 MNHEY, CDR2 SMNVEV (reference sequence). The DNA of the CDR3 is TGTGCCAGCAGTTTTACTAGCTCCTACAATGAGCAGTTCTTC. Amino acid sequence: CASSFTSSYNEQFF.